This note documents a single T cell receptor (beta chain) sequence. Its specificity is not known. The PCR made use of 60 Vbeta and 13 Jbeta primers. Produced via immunoSEQ multiplex PCR; TCRdb's table is partial and in-frame only. Of about 150,000 clones in the sample, around 73% were seen once. The CDR3 sequence is 12 residues long. Germline assignment: CDR1 SGHRS and CDR2 YFSETQ. Trimming pared 2 bases from V and 6 bases from J, leaving 9 bases between. The sample comes from a study of cytomegalovirus exposure and HLA in healthy donors. Study-level results: With later analysis, a missense DCLRE1C variant became linked to TCR beta V- and J-gene trimming.

The sample comprised PBMCs. The TCR originated in a male donor in good health and CMV-seronegative. The chain has TRBV5-1 and TRBJ2-7; D is ambiguous. CDR3: CASSFTMSEQYF. In DNA form, the CDR3 reads TGCGCCAGCAGCTTCACGATGAGCGAGCAGTACTTC.